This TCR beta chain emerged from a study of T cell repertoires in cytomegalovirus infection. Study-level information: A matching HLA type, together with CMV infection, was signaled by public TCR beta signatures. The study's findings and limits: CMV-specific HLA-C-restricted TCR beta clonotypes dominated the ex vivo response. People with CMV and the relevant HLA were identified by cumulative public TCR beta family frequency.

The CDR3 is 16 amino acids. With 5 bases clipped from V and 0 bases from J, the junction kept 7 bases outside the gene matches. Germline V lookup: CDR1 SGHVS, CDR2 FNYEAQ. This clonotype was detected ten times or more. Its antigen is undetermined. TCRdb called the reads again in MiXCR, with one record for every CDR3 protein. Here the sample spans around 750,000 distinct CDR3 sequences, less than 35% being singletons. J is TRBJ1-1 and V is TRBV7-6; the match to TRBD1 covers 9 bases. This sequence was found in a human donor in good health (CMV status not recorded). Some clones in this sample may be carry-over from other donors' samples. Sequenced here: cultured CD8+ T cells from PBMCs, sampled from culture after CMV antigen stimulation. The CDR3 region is CASSGDREGMNTEAFF. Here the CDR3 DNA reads TGTGCCAGCAGCGGGGACAGGGAAGGCATGAACACTGAAGCTTTCTTT.